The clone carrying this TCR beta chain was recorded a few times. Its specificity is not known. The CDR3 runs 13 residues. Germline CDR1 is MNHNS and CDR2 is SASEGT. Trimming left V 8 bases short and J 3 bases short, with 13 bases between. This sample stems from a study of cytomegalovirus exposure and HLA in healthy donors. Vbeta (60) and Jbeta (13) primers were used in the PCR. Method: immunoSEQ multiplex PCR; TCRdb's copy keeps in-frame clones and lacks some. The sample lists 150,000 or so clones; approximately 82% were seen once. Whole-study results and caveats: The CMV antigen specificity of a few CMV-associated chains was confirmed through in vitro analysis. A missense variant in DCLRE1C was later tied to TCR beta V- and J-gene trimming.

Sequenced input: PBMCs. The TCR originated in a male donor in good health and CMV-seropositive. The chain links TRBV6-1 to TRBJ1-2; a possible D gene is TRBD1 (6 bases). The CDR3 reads CASQTGRDYGYTF. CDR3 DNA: TGTGCCAGCCAAACAGGGCGTGACTATGGCTACACCTTC.